This T cell receptor beta chain was recorded in a study of blood T cell repertoires in COVID-19. V shed 7 bases, J shed 1 base, and the junction held 5 bases outside the gene matches. Germline V gene data show CDR1 as SGDLS and CDR2 as YYNGEE. The CDR3 length is 13 residues. The method was immunoSEQ multiplex PCR; TCRdb's version includes in-frame clones alone and lacks a portion of them. The table lists about 95,000 clones, more than 65% of them singletons. The chain combines TRBV9 with TRBJ2-7, with 7 bases fitting TRBD2. The clonotype originates from a man at least 80 years old with active or convalescent COVID-19. Material: peripheral blood. DNA for the CDR3: TGTGCCAGCCGGGGGGAATCGTCCTACGAGCAGTACTTC. This codes for CASRGESSYEQYF.